Below, 3 T cell receptor beta chains from the same sample are listed, as sequenced in a study of early T cells in non-severe SARS-CoV-2 infection. In TCRdb, the 5' RACE reads were re-called with MiXCR into one record per CDR3 protein. The sample lists tens of thousands of distinct CDR3 sequences, 10% to 15% occurring once. Sequences were obtained from whole blood. The receptors shown here come from an adult who was a healthcare worker with PCR-confirmed SARS-CoV-2 infection or an uninfected control (not recorded which).

This clonotype was counted at least ten times. The J gene is TRBJ1-4, the V gene TRBV20-1; D gene unclear. CDR1 and CDR2 from the germline V gene are DFQATT and SNEGSKA (reference sequence). V shed 6 bases and J shed 8 bases, with 19 bases lying between them. This CDR3 region has 14 residues. The CDR3 coding sequence is TGCAGTGCCGCCGAGGTTAGGCTTGGGGAAAAACTGTTTTTT. This encodes CSAAEVRLGEKLFF.

A few counts support this clonotype. The rearrangement uses TRBV6-5 and TRBJ1-4; 7 bases line up with TRBD1. Germline CDR1 and CDR2: MNHEY and SVGAGI. The junction had 6 bases not matched to a gene; V was cut back by 5 bases and J by 6 bases. This CDR3 contains 14 residues. CDR3 bases: TGTGCCAGCAGTCCGGGACAGCGTTATGAAAAACTGTTTTTT. It yields the protein CASSPGQRYEKLFF.

CDR3 in DNA: TGTGCCAGCATCCCCATTCAGGGCCGGGGCGGCTATGGCTACACCTTC. It encodes CASIPIQGRGGYGYTF. The rearrangement links TRBV28 to TRBJ1-2; weak D call: TRBD1 (5 bases). Germline V gene sequence: CDR1 MDHEN, CDR2 SYDVKM. V was cut by 7 bases and J by 4 bases, with 22 bases left in between. The CDR3 contains 16 residues.